This T cell receptor (beta chain) emerged from a study of molecular identifiers for immune sequencing clone quantification. The wider study: Sequencing covered four of five parts into which replicate RNA from around 20,000 or 100,000 naive CD8 cells was split.

TCRdb re-derived calls from the PCR reads in MiXCR, one entry per CDR3 protein. The table lists 75,000 to 100,000 distinct CDR3 sequences, roughly 20% of them singletons. Comments on this clonotype: A read error may be the cause here, since a much bigger clone is one base away.

The sequence came from a human donor in good health. Some libraries in this study had Jurkat cell RNA spiked in. Specimen: naive CD8+ T cells from blood, with Jurkat cell RNA spiked in. Subset of the sample: FACS-sorted CD8+CD4-CCR7+CD45RA+ naive T cells.

CDR3 loop: CASSTRNTYNGQFF. The CDR3 nucleotides are TGTGCCAGCAGTACCAGGAACACCTACAATGGGCAGTTCTTC. V gene TRBV6-2 or TRBV6-3 combines with J gene TRBJ2-1, with unresolved D. The CDR3 runs 14 residues. Germline V gene sequence: CDR1 MNHEY, CDR2 SVGEGT.